Below, 17 T cell receptor beta chains from the same sample are listed, as sequenced in a study of regulatory T cells in long-lasting Graves disease. Through Arm-PCR of CDR3 regions and iRepertoire HTBI primers, TCR beta libraries were built. MiXCR was run by TCRdb on the multiplex PCR reads, yielding one entry per CDR3 protein. The data show roughly 510,000 distinct CDR3 sequences, roughly 15% seen once. Time point here: newly diagnosed GD, antithyroid drugs for less than 3 months. From RNA extracted from PBMCs, the TCR library was made. These data were also filed under a second study, of T cells in Graves' hyperthyroidism and ophthalmopathy.

Here the sequenced sample was peripheral blood mononuclear cells (PBMCs), taken at new diagnosis, from a patient treated with antithyroid drugs. These receptors were collected from a young man with Graves disease.

This chain's CDR3 is CASSSPSGPRRSYGYTF. The CDR3 DNA is TGTGCCAGCAGCTCACCGTCCGGGCCCAGGCGAAGTTATGGCTACACCTTC. The chain uses TRBV14 and TRBJ1-2; the D is unclear. Trimming pared 5 bases from V and 5 bases from J, leaving 24 bases between. The CDR3 spans 17 residues. The germline gives CDR1 SGHDN, CDR2 FVKESK.

This clonotype was detected many times. The gene calls are TRBV7-9 and TRBJ1-4; 8 nucleotides match TRBD1. Germline V gene lookup returns CDR1 SEHNR and CDR2 FQNEAQ (reference sequence). The CDR3 has 17 amino acids. V shed 5 bases and J 8 bases; nucleotides not matched to a gene: 16. CDR3: CASSHPVGRGREEKLFF. CDR3 bases: TGTGCCAGCAGCCACCCAGTTGGCAGGGGGCGTGAAGAAAAACTGTTTTTT.

This clonotype was seen a few times. The V call is TRBV5-1, the J call TRBJ2-2; the D gene could be TRBD1 or TRBD2 (5 bases each). CDR1 SGHRS and CDR2 YFSETQ come from the germline V gene. The ends were cut back, 7 bases at V and 3 bases at J, with 13 bases in the middle. The CDR3 spans 14 residues. The DNA for the CDR3 is TGCGCCAGCGGTAAAATGGGGGACACCGGGGAGCTGTTTTTT. Translation: CASGKMGDTGELFF.

This clonotype occurred many times. V and J are TRBV6-2 or TRBV6-3 and TRBJ2-1, with unresolved D. The CDR3 length is 17 residues. Germline V gene lookup returns CDR1 MNHEY and CDR2 SVGEGT. V was trimmed by 0 bases and J by 3 bases, leaving 15 bases between them. CDR3 in amino acids: CASSYSSPTEGYNEQFF. CDR3 nucleotide sequence: TGTGCCAGCAGTTACTCATCCCCGACCGAAGGCTACAATGAGCAGTTCTTC.

This clonotype was seen ten or more times. The chain employs TRBV20-1 and TRBJ2-1; 8 nucleotides line up with TRBD1. The CDR3 extends over 13 amino acids. Germline V lookup: CDR1 DFQATT, CDR2 SNEGSKA (reference sequence). V lost 7 bases and J lost 7; bases outside the gene matches: 9. In DNA form, the CDR3 reads TGCAGTGGCGCAGGGGGCTTGGGAAATGAGCAGTTCTTC. Protein product: CSGAGGLGNEQFF.

V usage is TRBV24-1 and J usage is TRBJ2-1; D not resolved. Per germline, CDR1 KGHDR and CDR2 SFDVKD. The CDR3 consists of 16 residues. With 3 bases removed from V and 6 bases from J, the gap between germline ends came to 17 bases. Here the CDR3 DNA reads TGTGCCACCAGTGATCGCGACCTCCCGGGCCTCAATGAGCAGTTCTTC. This encodes CATSDRDLPGLNEQFF.

The V and J genes are TRBV19 and TRBJ2-1, with D tentatively TRBD2 (6 bases). CDR1 is LNHDA and CDR2 is SQIVND in the germline V gene (reference sequence). The V end was cut by 5 bases, the J end by 0 bases, with 20 bases between. The CDR3 is 18 amino acids. The CDR3: CASSSRGRIADSYNEQFF. The CDR3 DNA sequence: TGTGCCAGTAGTTCCCGAGGTAGAATAGCGGACTCCTACAATGAGCAGTTCTTC.

This clonotype was observed once. A read error may be the cause here, since a much bigger clone is one base away. Without the conserved terminal phenylalanine or tryptophan, this CDR3 likely stems from a read error. Here the CDR3 DNA reads TGTGCCAGCAGTGACTCCGGACTCTATGGCTACACCCTC. Residues: CASSDSGLYGYTL. The V gene is TRBV2, the J gene TRBJ1-2; D is unclear. The V and J ends lost 3 bases and 4 bases respectively, with 9 bases between them. Germline CDR1 is SNHLY and CDR2 is FYNNEI. This CDR3 region has 13 residues.

A remark on this clonotype: No DNA is shown, since the ends of the CDR3 on it are uncertain; the CDR3 is the one TCRdb lists. This rearrangement joins TRBV9 to TRBJ2-2. CDR1 and CDR2 from the germline V gene are SGDLS and YYNGEE. The CDR3 is 17 amino acids long, termini counted. The CDR3 spells CASSVFVVWMTPGSCFF.

As regards this clonotype: It may be a read error: a sequence one base away is much more abundant. The CDR3 region is CASSQDEGSPQYF. The CDR3 nucleotides are TGTGCCAGCAGCCAAGATGAGGGGTCGCCGCAGTATTTT. The rearrangement links TRBV3-1 to TRBJ2-3, with D perhaps given as TRBD1 or TRBD2 (5 bases each). The V gene lost 0 bases and the J gene lost 10 bases, with 11 bases spanning the gap. Germline CDR1 LGHDT, CDR2 YNNKEL (reference sequence). The CDR3 is 13 amino acids.

This clonotype was observed at least ten times. This sequence joins TRBV29-1 and TRBJ2-7; 8 positions agree with TRBD1. V trimming: 8 bases; J trimming: 0 bases; junction bases outside the gene matches: 15. The CDR3 totals 16 residues. The germline V gene encodes CDR1 SQVTM and CDR2 ANQGSEA. CDR3 bases: TGCAGCATTACCGGGACAGGTCACCCCTTCTCCTACGAGCAGTACTTC. Translated: CSITGTGHPFSYEQYF.

The table lists this clonotype with a few counts. The chain links TRBV20-1 to TRBJ1-3; no reliable D call. The V end lost 6 bases, the J end lost 5 bases, and 14 bases lay between the germline ends. Germline values: CDR1 DFQATT, CDR2 SNEGSKA (reference sequence). This CDR3 comprises 13 residues. The CDR3 sequence: CSAKGGRRNTIYF. CDR3 coding DNA: TGCAGTGCAAAGGGAGGGCGCCGAAACACCATATATTTT.

This rearrangement joins TRBV3-1 to TRBJ2-5; TRBD2 is a possible D gene (5 bases). The end of the DNA is better explained by TRBJ2-1, so the J call may be wrong. The CDR3 contains 15 residues. Germline lookup yields CDR1 LGHDT and CDR2 YNNKEL (reference sequence). CDR3 sequence: CASSQVPLAQETQFF. The CDR3 nucleotides read TGTGCCAGCAGCCAAGTCCCCCTAGCCCAAGAGACCCAGTTCTTC.

Ten or more counts support this clonotype. This chain joins TRBV7-3 and TRBJ2-1, with 7 bases that match TRBD2. The CDR3 is 15 residues long. CDR1 SGHTA and CDR2 FQGTGA come from the germline V gene. Trimming took 5 bases from V and 4 from J; bases not matched to a gene: 8. CDR3: CASSPSAGEYNEQFF. For the CDR3, the DNA is TGTGCCAGCAGCCCCTCTGCGGGGGAATACAATGAGCAGTTCTTC.

In this sample, this clonotype turned up a few times. The V call is TRBV14, the J call TRBJ2-3, with unresolved D. CDR1 and CDR2 (germline): SGHDN, FVKESK. This CDR3 spans 16 amino acids. V was shortened by 3 bases and J by 4 bases, with 17 bases between the two germline ends. The CDR3 sequence: CASSHELARNPDTQYF. In DNA, the CDR3 is TGTGCCAGCAGCCATGAGTTAGCCAGGAATCCAGATACGCAGTATTTT. Based on the CDR3 plus reference TRBV14 and TRBJ2-3, the full variable domain is EAGVTQFPSHSVIEKGQTVTLRCDPISGHDNLYWYRRVMGKEIKFLLHFVKESKQDESGMPNNRFLAERTGGTYSTLKVQPAELEDSGVYFCASSHELARNPDTQYFGPGTRLTVL.

This clonotype was observed many times. The V and J genes are TRBV5-1 and TRBJ2-5; a weak D match, TRBD2 (6 bases). V gave up 2 bases and J gave up 4 bases, with 12 bases separating them. CDR3 length: 14 residues. Germline V gives CDR1 SGHRS, CDR2 YFSETQ. The CDR3 nucleotides are TGCGCCAGCAGCTTATTGACTAGTGGAGAGACCCAGTACTTC. This gives the protein CASSLLTSGETQYF.

Concerning this clonotype itself: Since a much larger clone is just one base distant, this may be a read error. The J gene is TRBJ1-2, the V gene TRBV6-2 or TRBV6-3; a possible D gene is TRBD1 (5 bases). Germline loops: CDR1 MNHEY, CDR2 SVGEGT. Trimming cost V 4 bases and J 4 bases, with 7 bases left between them. CDR3 size: 12 residues. DNA for the CDR3: TGTGCCAGCAGTTGGGACCGCTATGGCTACACCTTC. Encoded protein: CASSWDRYGYTF.